The present T cell receptor beta chain was sequenced within a study of OX40 agonist ivuxolimab in advanced cancers. Here immunoSEQ multiplex PCR was the method, and the copy in TCRdb shows in-frame clones only, minus some. The data hold 67,000 or so clones, with roughly nine tenths observed a single time. As for this clone: Its specificity is not known.

Per the germline V gene, CDR1 is SGHTS and CDR2 is YDEGEE. The CDR3 extends over 11 amino acids. Overall study results and limits: Dosing at 0.1 to 3.0 mg/kg was accompanied by clonal expansion of CD4+ and CD8+ blood T cells by week 6.

The clonotype comes from an adult with an advanced solid tumor such as melanoma, head and neck, liver or kidney cancer. V is TRBV5-8 and J is TRBJ2-7; 11 positions match TRBD2. Sequenced material: CD4+ or CD8+ T cells sorted from blood, taken in a trial of the OX40 agonist ivuxolimab. The CDR3 here is CASSSTSGSYV. CDR3 coding DNA: TGTGCCAGCAGCTCAACTAGCGGGAGCTATGTC.